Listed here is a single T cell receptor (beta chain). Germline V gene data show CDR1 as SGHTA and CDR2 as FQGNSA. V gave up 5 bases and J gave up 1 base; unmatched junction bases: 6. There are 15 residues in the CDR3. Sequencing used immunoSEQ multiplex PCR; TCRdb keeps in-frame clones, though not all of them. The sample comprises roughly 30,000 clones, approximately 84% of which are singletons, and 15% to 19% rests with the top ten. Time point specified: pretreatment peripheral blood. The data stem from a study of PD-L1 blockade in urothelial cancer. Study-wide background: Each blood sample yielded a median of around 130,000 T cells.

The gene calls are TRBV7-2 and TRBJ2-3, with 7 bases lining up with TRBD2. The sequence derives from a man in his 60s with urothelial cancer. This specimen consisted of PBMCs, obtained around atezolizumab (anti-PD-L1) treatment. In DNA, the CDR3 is TGTGCCAGCAGCCCCCGGGCGGGGGGCACAGATACGCAGTATTTT. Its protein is CASSPRAGGTDTQYF.